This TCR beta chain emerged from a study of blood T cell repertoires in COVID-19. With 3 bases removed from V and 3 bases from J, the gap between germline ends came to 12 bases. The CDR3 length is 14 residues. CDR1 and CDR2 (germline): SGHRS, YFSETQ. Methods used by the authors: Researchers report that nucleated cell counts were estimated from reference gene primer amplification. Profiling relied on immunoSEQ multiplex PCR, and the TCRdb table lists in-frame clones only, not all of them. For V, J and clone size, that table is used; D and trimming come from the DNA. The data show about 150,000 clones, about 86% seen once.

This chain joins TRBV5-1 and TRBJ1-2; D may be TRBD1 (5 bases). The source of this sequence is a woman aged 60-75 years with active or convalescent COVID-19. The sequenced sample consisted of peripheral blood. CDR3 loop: CASSSSGGDYGYTF. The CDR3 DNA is TGCGCCAGCAGCTCCTCTGGGGGGGACTATGGCTACACCTTC.